This TCR beta chain was sequenced during a study of somatic mutations in cytotoxic T cells in rheumatoid arthritis. Study results and caveats: About an eighth of the 65 patients had a largest CD8+ clone above 20% of CD8+ cells. A rise in CD8+ clonality with age was seen in rheumatoid arthritis patients but not in healthy controls. What antigens the expanded CD8+ clones targeted remained unknown.

Clones were read by immunoSEQ multiplex PCR, and TCRdb kept only the in-frame ones, dropping some. The sample holds 15,000 to 20,000 clones, roughly 80% seen once. This clone is medium-sized by share. What it recognizes is unknown. This clonotype was obtained from an adult with rheumatoid arthritis. The source material was CD8+ T cells sorted from blood.

The DNA for the CDR3 is TGTGCCAGTGAACTTACAAACAAAGACGAGCAGTACTTC. Its protein product is CASELTNKDEQYF. J is TRBJ2-7 and V is TRBV6-1; D unresolved. Trimming pared 9 bases from V and 5 bases from J, leaving 17 bases between. The CDR3 spans 13 residues. Germline CDR1 reads MNHNS; CDR2 reads SASEGT.